This TCR beta chain was retrieved from a study of T cells in Graves' hyperthyroidism and ophthalmopathy. On the study more broadly: Peripheral blood was obtained at initial diagnosis, preceding any treatment.

RNA transcripts served as the template for amplifying TCR beta CDR3 regions. With the HTBI primer set, the TCR CDR3 went through a first round of RT-PCR. TCRdb independently ran MiXCR on the multiplex PCR reads; one entry per CDR3 protein. This table has 92,000 or so distinct CDR3 sequences, 51% appearing once. Diagnoses used clinical symptoms, serum thyroxine and TRAb, thyroid ultrasound and orbital computed tomography. V gave up 6 bases and J gave up 8 bases, with 17 bases separating them. This CDR3 has 14 amino acids. Germline V CDR1 and CDR2: ENHRY, SYGVKD. This clonotype has a handful of counts. The receptor's source is a woman between 40 and 55 years old with Graves' hyperthyroidism. Sequencing input: blood. The V gene is TRBV10-3, the J gene TRBJ1-3, with D perhaps matching TRBD1 (6 bases). CDR3 amino acids: CAIRVEANRDTIYF. CDR3 in DNA: TGTGCCATCAGGGTGGAGGCGAACAGGGACACCATATATTTT.